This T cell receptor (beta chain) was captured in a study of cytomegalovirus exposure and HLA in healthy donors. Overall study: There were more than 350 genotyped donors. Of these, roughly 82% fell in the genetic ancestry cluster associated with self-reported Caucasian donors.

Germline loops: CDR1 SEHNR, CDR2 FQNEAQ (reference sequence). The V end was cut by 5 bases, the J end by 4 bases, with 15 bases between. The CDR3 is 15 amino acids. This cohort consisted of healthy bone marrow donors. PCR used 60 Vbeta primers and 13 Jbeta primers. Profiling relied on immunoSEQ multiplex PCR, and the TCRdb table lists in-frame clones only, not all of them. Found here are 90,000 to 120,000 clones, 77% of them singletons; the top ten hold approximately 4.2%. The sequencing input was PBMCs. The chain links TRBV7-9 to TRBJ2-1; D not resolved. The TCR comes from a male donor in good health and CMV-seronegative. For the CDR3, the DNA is TGTGCCAGCAGCGAGAGCGCCGCACGTTACAATGAGCAGTTCTTC. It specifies CASSESAARYNEQFF.